A single sample gave rise to the 7 T cell receptor beta chains below, sequenced in a study of OX40 agonist ivuxolimab in advanced cancers. Library preparation was by the immunoSEQ multiplex PCR assay. Drawn from immuneACCESS, this table holds only the in-frame rearrangements with V and J called that TCRdb kept. Clones are partly lost; checked studies trace under half to an unresolved V gene and leave the rest unexplained. For this sample there are about 86,000 clones; under 95% appear just once. The ten most abundant clones make up approximately 8.4% of the sample. The sample here was CD4+ or CD8+ T cells sorted from blood, taken in a trial of the OX40 agonist ivuxolimab. Receptors originate from an adult with an advanced solid tumor such as melanoma, head and neck, liver or kidney cancer.

The rearrangement joins TRBV5-1 to TRBJ2-2; D possibly uses TRBD1 or TRBD2 (6 bases each). V lost 0 bases, J lost 7 bases, and 19 bases lay in between. CDR1 is SGHRS and CDR2 is YFSETQ in the germline V gene. The CDR3 is 17 amino acids. The CDR3 region is CASSLGLGGLYGGELFF. The CDR3 DNA sequence: TGCGCCAGCAGCTTGGGACTAGGGGGACTTTATGGCGGGGAGCTGTTTTTT.

This chain connects TRBV9 to TRBJ2-7; 9 nucleotides align to TRBD2. With V trimmed by 0 bases and J by 5 bases, 9 bases remained unmatched. The CDR3 consists of 16 residues. The germline gives CDR1 SGDLS, CDR2 YYNGEE. In DNA, the CDR3 is TGTGCCAGCAGCGTAGATTGGCGGGAGGGCCTACACGAGCAGTACTTC. Its protein product is CASSVDWREGLHEQYF.

The chain combines TRBV9 with TRBJ1-2; 8 bases are a match to TRBD1. Per germline, CDR1 SGDLS and CDR2 YYNGEE. This CDR3 spans 14 amino acids. The trim removed 4 bases at V and 2 bases at J, leaving 4 bases unmatched. The CDR3 DNA is TGTGCCAGCAGCACATGGACAGGGAACTATGGCTACACCTTC. The encoded protein is CASSTWTGNYGYTF.

The rearrangement links TRBV5-5 to TRBJ1-5; no clear D gene. Per the germline V gene, CDR1 is SGHKS and CDR2 is YYEKEE (reference sequence). The CDR3 has 10 residues. V gave up 7 bases and J gave up 2 bases, with 1 base separating them. The CDR3 reads CASGNQPQHF. The CDR3 DNA reads TGTGCCAGCGGCAATCAGCCCCAGCATTTT.

The rearrangement uses TRBV18 and TRBJ2-1, with TRBD2 matching over 9 bases. J lost 6 bases, V lost 3 bases, and 6 bases had no gene match. The germline gives CDR1 KGHSH, CDR2 LQKENI. The CDR3 covers 15 residues. CDR3: CASSPAGGLGNEQFF. The CDR3 bases are TGTGCCAGCTCACCGGCGGGAGGGTTAGGCAATGAGCAGTTCTTC.

The chain recombines TRBV19 with TRBJ1-4; 7 bases line up with TRBD1. CDR3 length equals 14 residues. Germline trimming cut 7 bases from V and 5 bases from J; bases unmatched to any gene: 7. CDR1 is LNHDA, CDR2 SQIVND, per germline (reference sequence). CDR3 residues: CASKPGTANEKLFF. CDR3 DNA: TGTGCCAGTAAACCGGGGACAGCGAATGAAAAACTGTTTTTT.

The J gene is TRBJ1-2, the V gene TRBV9; D not resolved. The CDR3 covers 12 residues. Germline values: CDR1 SGDLS, CDR2 YYNGEE. V was clipped by 0 bases and J by 7 bases, with 7 bases between them. The CDR3 DNA is TGTGCCAGCAGCGTAGGTGGAGGTGGCTACACCTTC. Residues: CASSVGGGGYTF.